This is a list of T cell receptor beta chains from one sample in a study of blood T cell repertoires in COVID-19. Profiling relied on immunoSEQ multiplex PCR, and the TCRdb table lists in-frame clones only, not all of them. The table records 250,000 or so clones, less than 95% of them present only once. The sample taken for sequencing was PBMCs or T cells enriched from blood (not recorded which). These receptors were obtained from a middle-aged man who had been exposed to COVID-19. CDR3s include the opening cysteine and the closing phenylalanine or tryptophan. A D gene is named only where the DNA matches it firmly. Only part of the rows carry a size: once, few, many, or a class if the clone is expanded.

v_gene	j_gene	abundance	d_gene	CDR3nt	CDR3aa
TRBV6-2/TRBV6-3	TRBJ2-7	.	.	TGTGCCAGCAGTCCACTGGACGGGGTGGGGGAGCAGTACTTC	CASSPLDGVGEQYF
TRBV15	TRBJ1-1	once	.	TGTGCCACCAGCAGAGTGGGAGGGAACACTGAAGCTTTCTTT	CATSRVGGNTEAFF
TRBV30	TRBJ1-6	.	.	TGTGCCTGCCGCGCTTCAGGTTTATTTAATTCACCCCTCCACTTT	CACRASGLFNSPLHF
TRBV19	TRBJ1-5	.	TRBD1	TGTGCCACCACACTAGGACAGGGAAAGGTTGGCAATCAGCCCCAGCATTTT	CATTLGQGKVGNQPQHF
TRBV19	TRBJ1-4	.	TRBD1	TGTGCCAGTAGGGGACAGGGTAGGCTTGAAAAACTGTTTTTT	CASRGQGRLEKLFF
TRBV6-1	TRBJ1-5	.	.	TGTGCCAGCAGTGAATATCCCCCGGGGGGGTTCGACAATCAGCCCCAGCATTTT	CASSEYPPGGFDNQPQHF
TRBV10-3	TRBJ1-1	.	.	TGTGCCATCAGACAAGGTAGTCTGGAGGCTGAAGCTTTCTTT	CAIRQGSLEAEAFF
TRBV18	TRBJ2-5	.	.	TGTGCCAGCTCACCACAGGGGGAGACCCAGTACTTC	CASSPQGETQYF
TRBV4-3	TRBJ2-1	.	.	TGCGCCAGCAGCCAAGAACACAGCTACAATGAGCAGTTCTTC	CASSQEHSYNEQFF
TRBV27	TRBJ2-7	.	.	TGTGCCAGCAGTTTAGGCCCGGGTACATCCCCCGAGCAGTACTTC	CASSLGPGTSPEQYF
TRBV24-1	TRBJ2-1	.	TRBD2	TGTGCCACCAGTGAAGGACTAGCAGCAAATGAGCAGTTCTTC	CATSEGLAANEQFF
TRBV27	TRBJ2-5	.	.	TGTGCCAGCAGCTTTATGGGGAAGGGTGCTAGCGAGACCCAGTACTTC	CASSFMGKGASETQYF
TRBV7-9	TRBJ1-1	.	.	TGTGCCAGCAGCTCAGGGCGTGTGAACACTGAAGCTTTCTTT	CASSSGRVNTEAFF
TRBV27	TRBJ1-1	.	TRBD1	TGTGCCAGCAGTTTATTGGGACAGGGGGCCGAATCTTTCTTT	CASSLLGQGAESFF
TRBV19	TRBJ1-2	.	.	TGTGCCAGTAGTATTGAACAGCTCTATGGCTACACCTTC	CASSIEQLYGYTF
TRBV29-1	TRBJ2-5	.	.	TGCAGCGTTGAATGGCTAGCGAGAGAGACCCAGTACTTC	CSVEWLARETQYF
TRBV28	TRBJ1-2	.	TRBD1	TGTGCCAGCAGTCTCGACAGGGTGGCGGGCGGCTACACCTTC	CASSLDRVAGGYTF
TRBV29-1	TRBJ2-1	once	TRBD2	TGCAGCGTTGACGTGGCTAGCGGGGGGTACAATGAGCAGTTCTTC	CSVDVASGGYNEQFF
TRBV10-3	TRBJ2-5	.	TRBD2	TGTGCCATCAGCCGAGCGGGAGGAGGTCAAGAGACCCAGTACTTC	CAISRAGGGQETQYF
TRBV19	TRBJ1-2	.	.	TGTGCCAGTAGTGCCTCGGCCGGGTATCTTGGCTACACCTTC	CASSASAGYLGYTF
TRBV28	TRBJ1-2	.	.	TGTGCCAGCAGTTCCCCTTCCAGGGTAAACTATGGCTACACCTTC	CASSSPSRVNYGYTF
TRBV28	TRBJ1-5	.	TRBD1	TGTGCCAGCACTCTACAGGGGGGCCTTTACAATCAGCCCCAGCATTTT	CASTLQGGLYNQPQHF
TRBV7-9	TRBJ1-3	.	TRBD1	TGTGCCAGCAGCTGGCGGACAGGTGGAAACACCATATATTTT	CASSWRTGGNTIYF
TRBV27	TRBJ1-5	.	.	TGTGCCAGCAGTTTATCGGGTGGGAGTCAGCCCCAGCATTTT	CASSLSGGSQPQHF
TRBV10-3	TRBJ1-3	.	.	TGTGCCATCTATTCGGGAAACACCATATATTTT	CAIYSGNTIYF
TRBV5-1	TRBJ2-6	.	.	TGCGCCAGCGGGCTTTCGGTAACTGGGGCCAACGTCCTGACTTTC	CASGLSVTGANVLTF
TRBV29-1	TRBJ1-2	.	.	TGCAGCGTTGGGGGCCAGGCTAAGGAAGGCTACACCTTC	CSVGGQAKEGYTF
TRBV15	TRBJ2-7	.	TRBD1	TGTGCCACCAGCAGACTGCCAGGACAGGGGCCCGAGCAGTACTTC	CATSRLPGQGPEQYF
TRBV19	TRBJ1-2	once	TRBD1	TGTGCCAGTAGTATCTCCATCCGGGACAGTAAAGGCTACACCTTC	CASSISIRDSKGYTF
TRBV11-2	TRBJ1-3	.	.	TGTGCCAGCAGCTTATATGGGACACCTGGAAACACCATATATTTT	CASSLYGTPGNTIYF
TRBV28	TRBJ1-2	.	TRBD1	TGTGCCAGCAGTTTAGGCCCGGACAGGGTAAGGGGCTACACCTTC	CASSLGPDRVRGYTF
TRBV3-1/TRBV3-2	TRBJ1-3	.	TRBD1	TGTGCCAGCAGCCAAAGGACAGGGACTGGAAACACCATATATTTT	CASSQRTGTGNTIYF
TRBV10-3	TRBJ2-7	.	TRBD2	TGTGCCAGTCGGGACACCGGGGGGGACGAGCAGTACTTC	CASRDTGGDEQYF
TRBV11-2	TRBJ1-1	.	.	TGTGCCAGCAGCTTAGCCCCTTGGGAGGAGACTGAAGCTTTCTTT	CASSLAPWEETEAFF